One TCR beta chain is described in this entry. The V and J ends lost 5 bases and 5 bases, in that order; junction bases with no gene match: 14. The germline CDR1 and CDR2 sequences are SGHVS and FNYEAQ. The CDR3 runs to 16 residues. This sample stems from a study of shared clonotypes between healthy human individuals. Here immunoSEQ multiplex PCR was the method, and the copy in TCRdb shows in-frame clones only, minus some. The sample shows over 400,000 clones, roughly 80% of them seen only once. This chain joins TRBV7-6 and TRBJ2-5; 7 bases align to TRBD1. The source is a woman between 40 and 55 years old in good health. Some clones in this sample may be carry-over from other donors' samples. Specimen: PBMCs. CDR3 coding DNA: TGTGCCAGCAGCCTCCCATACAGGGGAGTCCAGGAGACCCAGTACTTC. Its translation: CASSLPYRGVQETQYF.